Below are 20 T cell receptor beta chains sequenced from a single sample in a study of T-cell reconstitution after alpha-beta-depleted transplantation in children. Preparation of the TCRbeta library involved a method that used unique molecular identifiers. TCRdb reanalysed the PCR reads using MiXCR and keeps one entry per CDR3 protein. The sample consists of 70,000 to 95,000 distinct CDR3 sequences, about 14% of them appearing once. This specimen consisted of PBMCs, mostly from graft donor cells, obtained 180 days after TCRalphabeta/CD19-depleted stem cell transplant. These receptors were taken from a male patient aged 2-10 years who had a stem cell transplant for acute lymphoblastic leukemia, so the T cells may come from the graft donor.

This chain connects TRBV3-1 to TRBJ1-2; 11 nucleotides match TRBD1. The CDR3 sequence is 13 residues long. The germline V gene encodes CDR1 LGHDT and CDR2 YNNKEL (reference sequence). V lost 4 bases and J lost 8; bases outside the gene matches: 3. The CDR3 spells CASSPWTGGGYTF. The CDR3 DNA sequence: TGTGCCAGCAGCCCCTGGACAGGGGGCGGCTACACCTTC.

In its sample, this clonotype was seen many times. The chain combines TRBV7-2 with TRBJ1-3, with 9 positions matching TRBD1. The CDR3 covers 15 residues. The V and J ends lost 5 bases and 3 bases, in that order; junction bases with no gene match: 5. Germline lookup yields CDR1 SGHTA and CDR2 FQGNSA. CDR3 amino acids: CASSRWTGVGNTIYF. In DNA form, the CDR3 reads TGTGCCAGCAGCCGTTGGACAGGGGTTGGAAACACCATATATTTT.

V gene TRBV11-2 combines with J gene TRBJ1-2; 9 bases match TRBD1. This CDR3 spans 16 amino acids. With V trimmed by 5 bases and J by 5 bases, 12 bases remained unmatched. Per the germline V gene, CDR1 is SGHAT and CDR2 is FQNNGV. The CDR3 region has the DNA TGTGCCAGCAGCCAGGGACAGGGAGATCCCCTTTATGGCTACACCTTC. Its translation is CASSQGQGDPLYGYTF.

This clonotype was seen a few times. The gene calls are TRBV27 and TRBJ1-5; 9 positions match TRBD1. The germline CDR1 and CDR2 sequences are MNHEY and SMNVEV (reference sequence). V dropped 6 bases and J dropped 8; count of bases not matched to a gene: 11. The length of the CDR3 is 15 residues. The CDR3 reads CASRARDRENEPQHF. The CDR3 coding sequence is TGTGCCAGCAGAGCAAGGGACAGGGAGAACGAGCCCCAGCATTTT.

About this clonotype itself: One end of the junction does not line up with germline, which may come from a read error. The chain recombines TRBV6-2 or TRBV6-3 with TRBJ2-7; D is uncertain. Germline-derived CDR1 and CDR2 are MNHEY and SVGEGT. CDR3 length: 15 residues. CDR3 DNA: TGTCCCAGCAGCCGTCCTAAGGGTCCTTCCTACGAGCAGTACTTC. It specifies CPSSRPKGPSYEQYF.

At least ten counts were recorded for this clonotype. CDR3 sequence reads: CASSYGTGTTEAFF. The CDR3 DNA reads as TGTGCCAGCAGTTACGGGACAGGGACGACTGAAGCTTTCTTT. The genes are TRBV6-5 and TRBJ1-1; TRBD1 matches 9 bases. Germline CDR1 is MNHEY and CDR2 is SVGAGI. The CDR3 is 14 amino acids. The J segment lost 5 bases and the V segment lost 2 bases, leaving 3 bases of the junction unmatched.

At least ten counts were recorded for this clonotype. The chain carries TRBV10-2 and TRBJ2-3; the match to TRBD2 covers 11 bases. CDR1 and CDR2 (germline): WSHSY, SAAADI. The CDR3 length is 19 residues. Trimming cost V 0 bases and J 2 bases; bases outside gene matches: 10. The CDR3 loop reads CASSESSGGAGPLTDTQYF. As DNA, the CDR3 is TGCGCCAGCAGTGAGTCTAGCGGGGGGGCTGGCCCCCTCACAGATACGCAGTATTTT.

This clonotype was counted only a few times. The V call is TRBV7-2, the J call TRBJ1-2; D is undetermined. Deletions cut 5 bases from V and 3 bases from J, with 16 bases between. This CDR3 has 15 amino acids. CDR1 and CDR2 from the germline V gene are SGHTA and FQGNSA. The CDR3 nucleotides read TGTGCCAGCAGCCTTAATGATGGCGTGGACTATGGCTACACCTTC. The encoded protein is CASSLNDGVDYGYTF. Filled out from reference TRBV7-2 and TRBJ1-2, the complete variable domain reads GAGVSQSPSNKVTEKGKDVELRCDPISGHTALYWYRQSLGQGLEFLIYFQGNSAPDKSGLPSDRFSAERTGGSVSTLTIQRTQQEDSAVYLCASSLNDGVDYGYTFGSGTRLTVV.

The gene calls are TRBV3-1 and TRBJ2-5, with D unresolved. Trimming stripped 0 bases from V and 2 bases from J, with 10 bases between. The CDR3 has 15 residues. Germline CDR1 LGHDT, CDR2 YNNKEL (reference sequence). The CDR3 region has the DNA TGTGCCAGCAGCCAAGATGAAGGGCTGCAAGAGACCCAGTACTTC. Encoded protein: CASSQDEGLQETQYF.

This clonotype was observed a handful of times. The chain links TRBV5-1 to TRBJ2-5; the D gene is possibly TRBD1 (6 bases). With 2 bases removed from V and 0 bases from J, the gap between germline ends came to 20 bases. This CDR3 has 18 amino acids. Germline CDR1 reads SGHRS; CDR2 reads YFSETQ. The CDR3 DNA reads as TGCGCCAGCAGCTTAATCCAGGGGTTTTGGACTTACCAAGAGACCCAGTACTTC. Its protein is CASSLIQGFWTYQETQYF.

This rearrangement joins TRBV4-3 to TRBJ1-1; 7 nucleotides line up with TRBD1. This CDR3 is 15 amino acids long. V lost 3 bases to trimming and J lost 1 base; unmatched junction nucleotides: 5. The germline gives CDR1 LGHNA, CDR2 YSLEER. CDR3: CASSHHRGGNTEAFF. CDR3 bases: TGCGCCAGCAGCCACCACAGGGGCGGGAACACTGAAGCTTTCTTT.

A few counts support this clonotype. CDR3 nucleotide sequence: TGTGCCAGCAGTTTTGTAGCCGGCAATGAGCAGTTCTTC. It specifies CASSFVAGNEQFF. The rearrangement uses TRBV12-3 or TRBV12-4 and TRBJ2-1; D is ambiguous. Trimming took 3 bases from V and 6 from J, leaving 9 bases between them. The CDR3 sequence is 13 residues long.

The chain joins TRBV14 to TRBJ1-2; 8 bases align to TRBD1. Germline V gives CDR1 SGHDN, CDR2 FVKESK. V lost 1 base, J lost 3 bases, and 10 bases stayed unmatched. This CDR3 spans 17 amino acids. The CDR3 loop is CASSQAARIQGDYGYTF. In nucleotides, the CDR3 is TGTGCCAGCAGCCAAGCCGCGAGAATACAGGGGGACTATGGCTACACCTTC.

This clonotype was detected ten times or more. The V call is TRBV12-3 or TRBV12-4, the J call TRBJ2-3; TRBD1 matches at 9 bases. The V and J ends lost 10 bases and 1 base, in that order; junction bases with no gene match: 3. The CDR3 loop spans 13 amino acids. The DNA of the CDR3 is TGTGCCACCCGGACAGGGGGCACAGATACGCAGTATTTT. Amino acid sequence: CATRTGGTDTQYF.

The chain is built from TRBV20-1 and TRBJ1-5; 8 bases are shared with TRBD1. The CDR3 is made up of 15 amino acids. CDR1 is DFQATT and CDR2 is SNEGSKA in the germline V gene (reference sequence). The V and J ends lost 3 bases and 3 bases, in that order; junction bases with no gene match: 7. CDR3: CSARMGQAPNQPQHF. CDR3 bases: TGCAGTGCTAGGATGGGACAGGCCCCCAATCAGCCCCAGCATTTT.

This clonotype occurred a few times. The CDR3: CASSSGQGLGYEQYF. The CDR3 nucleotides read TGCGCCAGCAGCTCGGGACAGGGGCTCGGATACGAGCAGTACTTC. The rearrangement uses TRBV5-1 and TRBJ2-7; 10 bases line up with TRBD1. The CDR3 spans 15 residues. The J segment lost 4 bases and the V segment lost 3 bases, leaving 7 bases of the junction unmatched. Germline V gives CDR1 SGHRS, CDR2 YFSETQ.

The chain has TRBV12-3 or TRBV12-4 and TRBJ1-2; no firm D call. With 3 bases removed from V and 8 bases from J, the gap between germline ends came to 10 bases. This CDR3 comprises 12 residues. The CDR3 sequence: CASSFGTYGYTF. CDR3 nucleotides: TGTGCCAGCAGTTTTGGTACCTACGGCTACACCTTC.

This clonotype has a handful of counts. The DNA of the CDR3 is TGCGCCAGCAGCTTGGGACAGGGGGAGCAGCCCCAGCATTTT. Its translation is CASSLGQGEQPQHF. The chain recombines TRBV5-1 with TRBJ1-5; TRBD1 matches at 9 bases. The CDR3 has 14 amino acids. CDR1 and CDR2 from the germline V gene are SGHRS and YFSETQ. Germline trimming cut 0 bases from V and 7 bases from J; bases unmatched to any gene: 2.

This clonotype came up a few times. V and J are TRBV20-1 and TRBJ2-7; tentatively, D is TRBD2 (5 bases). The CDR3 sequence is 17 residues long. The germline V gene encodes CDR1 DFQATT and CDR2 SNEGSKA (reference sequence). Trimming stripped 1 base from V and 2 bases from J, with 21 bases between. CDR3 DNA sequence: TGCAGTGCTAGAGGGGCCCCCGGACTCCGAAACACCTACGAGCAGTACTTC. Its protein product is CSARGAPGLRNTYEQYF.

V usage is TRBV25-1 and J usage is TRBJ2-7; D possibly corresponds to TRBD2 (6 bases). Germline lookup yields CDR1 MGHDK and CDR2 SYGVNS. This CDR3 is 11 amino acids long. V was pared by 9 bases and J by 4 bases, with 10 bases between. Written as DNA, the CDR3 is TGTGCCAGTCAACGGGGGTACGAGCAGTACTTC. It encodes CASQRGYEQYF.